Below, one T cell receptor beta chain is given with its context. Germline CDR1 is SGHNT and CDR2 is YENEEA. The CDR3 contains 13 residues. Trimming cost V 5 bases and J 5 bases; bases outside gene matches: 0. This record belongs to a study of blood T cell repertoires in COVID-19. Background on the study: Acute and convalescent COVID-19 specimens originated in the United States, Italy and Spain. PBMCs, B-cell-depleted T cells, or T cells provided the cDNA or gDNA that made up the material.

Authors' methods: Using reference gene primer amplification, nucleated cell counts were estimated. Measured with immunoSEQ multiplex PCR; TCRdb has only the in-frame clones, and not every one. For V, J and clone size, that table is used; D and trimming come from the DNA. The table shows tens of thousands of clones, with roughly 80% occurring only once. The sequencing input was peripheral blood. The rearrangement links TRBV11-3 to TRBJ2-5, with 12 bases fitting TRBD2. The receptor was isolated from a woman between 55 and 75 years old with acute or convalescent COVID-19. The CDR3 coding sequence is TGTGCCAGCAGCACTAGCGGGAGGGAGACCCAGTACTTC. Translated, it gives CASSTSGRETQYF. Full variable domain (remainder filled in from reference TRBV11-3 and TRBJ2-5): EAGVVQSPRYKIIEKKQPVAFWCNPISGHNTLYWYLQNLGQGPELLIRYENEEAVDDSQLPKDRFSAERLKGVDSTLKIQPAELGDSAVYLCASSTSGRETQYFGPGTRLLVL.